Detailed here is one T cell receptor beta chain. This clonotype was counted ten times or more. Its antigen is still unknown. No much larger clone exists at a distance of one base, and base qualities are not known. TCRdb shows the sequencer as Illumina HiSeq 1500. Clones were called with MiXCR by TCRdb after fastp trimmed the public reads at Q25, and only in-frame beta chains were retained. Each CDR3 protein appears once, grouped with its most common genes and DNA. This sample gives under 250,000 distinct CDR3 sequences in total; around 6.6% of them show up just once. The ten largest clones capture more than 5.5% of the sample. This sample is drawn from a study of T cell repertoires in cytomegalovirus infection (dated by TCRdb to the late 2010s). For context, the study as a whole: Donor HLA type was relevant to the analysis, because carriage of CMV infection together with the matching HLA type was indicated by public TCR beta signatures.

A distance of 8 bases separates the germline ends of V and J, which lose 4 bases and 2 bases respectively. The germline V gene (reference sequence) gives CDR1 as GTSNPN and CDR2 as SVGIG. The CDR3 has 12 amino acids, counting the end cysteine and phenylalanine. Only the CDR3 portion is preserved as DNA: 36 bases, with reading frame beginning at the first base. What the authors observed across the whole study: Cumulative frequency of public TCR beta family members discriminated carriers of CMV infection plus the relevant HLA type in this cohort and an independent approximately 350-donor cohort. The ex vivo response was dominated by HLA-C-restricted CMV-specific TCR beta clonotypes, which also provided the single most frequent clonotype in two of eight donors.

This chain joins TRBV30 to TRBJ1-1; a confident D gene designation cannot be given. The source material was PBMCs. This receptor was identified in a human donor in good health (CMV status not recorded). Some clones in this sample may be carry-over from other donors' samples. CDR3 reads: CAWISVNTEAFF. The DNA sequence is TGTGCCTGGATCAGCGTAAACACTGAAGCTTTCTTT.